The rows below give T cell receptor beta chains drawn from one sample of a study of blood T cell repertoires in COVID-19. Libraries were prepared by immunoSEQ multiplex PCR; TCRdb keeps only in-frame clonotypes and omits some of them. The data contain about 480,000 clones, roughly nine tenths of them singletons. Sample: PBMCs or T cells enriched from blood (not recorded which). These receptors were collected from a woman in her fifties or sixties who had recovered from COVID-19. Each CDR3 is given with its conserved first and last residue. A D gene is named only where the DNA matches it firmly.

CDR3 length: 15; V gene: TRBV29-1; D gene: -; J gene: TRBJ1-2; CDR3 protein: CSVLSGGPGGYGYTF; CDR3 DNA: TGCAGCGTGCTGTCGGGCGGGCCGGGAGGCTATGGCTACACCTTC
CDR3 length: 14; V gene: TRBV5-6; D gene: -; J gene: TRBJ1-5; CDR3 protein: CASSLGHRDQPQHF; CDR3 DNA: TGTGCCAGCAGCTTAGGACACCGAGATCAGCCCCAGCATTTT
CDR3 length: 15; V gene: TRBV19; D gene: -; J gene: TRBJ1-1; CDR3 protein: CASSISSTASTEAFF; CDR3 DNA: TGTGCCAGTAGTATAAGCTCGACAGCCTCTACTGAAGCTTTCTTT
CDR3 length: 11; V gene: TRBV21-1; D gene: -; J gene: TRBJ1-6; CDR3 protein: CASSKTGFLHF; CDR3 DNA: TGTGCCAGCAGCAAGACAGGGTTCCTCCACTTT
CDR3 length: 12; V gene: TRBV4-1; D gene: -; J gene: TRBJ1-2; CDR3 protein: CASRGGRGGYTF; CDR3 DNA: TGCGCCAGCAGGGGGGGGCGCGGTGGCTACACCTTC
CDR3 length: 12; V gene: TRBV2; D gene: -; J gene: TRBJ1-6; CDR3 protein: CATHGGDSPLHF; CDR3 DNA: TGTGCCACCCATGGGGGGGATTCACCCCTCCACTTT
CDR3 length: 15; V gene: TRBV6-5; D gene: TRBD1; J gene: TRBJ1-5; CDR3 protein: CASSYSKGAWQPQHF; CDR3 DNA: TGTGCCAGCAGTTACTCGAAGGGGGCCTGGCAGCCCCAGCATTTT
CDR3 length: 16; V gene: TRBV29-1; D gene: TRBD2; J gene: TRBJ2-5; CDR3 protein: CSVKGVSGGNQETQYF; CDR3 DNA: TGCAGCGTAAAGGGGGTCAGCGGGGGCAACCAAGAGACCCAGTACTTC
CDR3 length: 15; V gene: TRBV7-2; D gene: -; J gene: TRBJ2-3; CDR3 protein: CASSLTRLSTDTQYF; CDR3 DNA: TGTGCCAGCAGTTTGACTCGACTTAGCACAGATACGCAGTATTTT
CDR3 length: 14; V gene: TRBV5-4; D gene: -; J gene: TRBJ1-2; CDR3 protein: CASSLSGSLYGYTF; CDR3 DNA: TGTGCCAGCAGCTTGTCAGGGTCTCTCTATGGCTACACCTTC
CDR3 length: 13; V gene: TRBV3-1/TRBV3-2; D gene: -; J gene: TRBJ1-1; CDR3 protein: CASSQEAGRTAFF; CDR3 DNA: TGTGCCAGCAGCCAAGAGGCAGGTAGAACGGCTTTCTTT
CDR3 length: 15; V gene: TRBV30; D gene: -; J gene: TRBJ2-1; CDR3 protein: CAWEISLATYNEQFF; CDR3 DNA: TGTGCCTGGGAAATTTCCCTTGCGACCTACAATGAGCAGTTCTTC
CDR3 length: 17; V gene: TRBV5-4; D gene: TRBD1; J gene: TRBJ1-5; CDR3 protein: CASSSVGTVHSNQPQHF; CDR3 DNA: TGTGCCAGCAGCTCCGTTGGGACAGTTCATAGCAATCAGCCCCAGCATTTT
CDR3 length: 14; V gene: TRBV9; D gene: -; J gene: TRBJ2-2; CDR3 protein: CASSRDLNTGELFF; CDR3 DNA: TGTGCCAGCAGCCGGGACTTGAACACCGGGGAGCTGTTTTTT